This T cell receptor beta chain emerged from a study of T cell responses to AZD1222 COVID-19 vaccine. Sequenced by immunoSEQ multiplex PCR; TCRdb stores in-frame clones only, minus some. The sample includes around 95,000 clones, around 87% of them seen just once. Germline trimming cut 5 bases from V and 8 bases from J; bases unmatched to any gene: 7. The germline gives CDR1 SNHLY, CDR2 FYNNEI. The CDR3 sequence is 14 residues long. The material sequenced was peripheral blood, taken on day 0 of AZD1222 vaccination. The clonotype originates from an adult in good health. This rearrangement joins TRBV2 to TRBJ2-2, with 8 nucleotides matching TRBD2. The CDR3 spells CASSSGSRSGELFF. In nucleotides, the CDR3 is TGTGCCAGCAGTAGCGGGAGCCGGTCGGGGGAGCTGTTTTTT.